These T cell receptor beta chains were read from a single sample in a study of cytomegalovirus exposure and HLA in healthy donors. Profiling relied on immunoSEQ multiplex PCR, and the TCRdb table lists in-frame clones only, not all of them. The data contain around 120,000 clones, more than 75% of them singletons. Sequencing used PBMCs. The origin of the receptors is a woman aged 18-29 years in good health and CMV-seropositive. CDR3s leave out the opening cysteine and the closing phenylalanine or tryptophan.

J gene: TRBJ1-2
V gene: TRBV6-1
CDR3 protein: ASSEQGARGYT

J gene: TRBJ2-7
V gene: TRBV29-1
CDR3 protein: SVLGSVGEQY

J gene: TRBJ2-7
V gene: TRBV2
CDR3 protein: ASGGGGAYEQY

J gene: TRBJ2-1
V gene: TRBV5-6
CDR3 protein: ASSLGGADYNEQF

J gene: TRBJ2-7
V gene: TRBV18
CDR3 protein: ASSPMTREQY

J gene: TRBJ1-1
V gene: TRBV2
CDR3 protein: ASRGGGATEAF

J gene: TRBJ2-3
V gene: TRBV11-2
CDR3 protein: ASSLGLAGGPTDTQY

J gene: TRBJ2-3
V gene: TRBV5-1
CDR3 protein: ASSQIDRGRADTQY

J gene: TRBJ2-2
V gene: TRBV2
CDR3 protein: ASKGAANTGELF

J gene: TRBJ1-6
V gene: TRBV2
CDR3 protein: ASLNEGAGSAPLH

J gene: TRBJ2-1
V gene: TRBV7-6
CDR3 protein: ASSLALAGGRNEQF

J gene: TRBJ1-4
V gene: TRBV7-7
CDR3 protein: ASSEGIGGSTNEKLF

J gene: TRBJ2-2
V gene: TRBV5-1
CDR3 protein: ASSLQGLDTGELF

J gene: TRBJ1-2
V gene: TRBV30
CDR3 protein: AWSLWGANYGYT

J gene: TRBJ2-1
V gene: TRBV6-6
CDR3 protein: ASSPRQANEQF

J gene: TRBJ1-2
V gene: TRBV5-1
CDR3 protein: ASSEVGGSRPGGYT

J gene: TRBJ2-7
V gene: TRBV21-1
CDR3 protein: ASSKVTEYEQY

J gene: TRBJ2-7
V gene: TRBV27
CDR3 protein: ASSTVRQGLEQY

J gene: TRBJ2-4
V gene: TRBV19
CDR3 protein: ASSISRDILAKNIQY

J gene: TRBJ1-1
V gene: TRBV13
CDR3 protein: ASSLDLRSTEAF

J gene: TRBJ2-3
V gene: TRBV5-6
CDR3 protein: ASRGRPDTQY

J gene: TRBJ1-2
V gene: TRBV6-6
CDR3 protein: ASSYYDRGGGYT

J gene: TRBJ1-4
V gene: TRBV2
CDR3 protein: ASSDLEATNEKLF

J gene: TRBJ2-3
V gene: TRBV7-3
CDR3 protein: ASSSPSFAGGQGTDTQY

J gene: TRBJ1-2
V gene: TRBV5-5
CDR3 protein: ASSSAGSRHYGYT

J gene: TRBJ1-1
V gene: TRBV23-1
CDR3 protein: ASSPTGESEGWDTEAF

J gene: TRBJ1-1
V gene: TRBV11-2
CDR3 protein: ASSLVGQGGTEAF